This T cell receptor beta chain was retrieved from a study of control samples from healthy donors and cancer patients. Profiling relied on immunoSEQ multiplex PCR, and the TCRdb table lists in-frame clones only, not all of them. The top ten hold 15% to 18% of the sample, which has some 70,000 clones, approximately 86% seen once. CDR3 length: 16 residues. Germline V gene lookup returns CDR1 SGHVS and CDR2 FNYEAQ. Trimming cost V 3 bases and J 0 bases, with 11 bases left between them. Input material: blood. This sequence originates from a man aged 60 to 75 in good health. This chain joins TRBV7-6 and TRBJ2-2, with no clear D. The CDR3 DNA is TGTGCCAGCAGCTTTTCACCTGGGACGAACACCGGGGAGCTGTTTTTT. Amino acids: CASSFSPGTNTGELFF.